This T cell receptor (beta chain) was obtained from a study of blood T cell repertoires in COVID-19 (TCRdb year 2020). Turning to the overall study: Samples covering the acute and convalescent phases of COVID-19 were provided by collaborators in the United States, Italy and Spain. Where HLA class I and class II types were available, the types were taken from metadata supplied by the sample provider, not from assay-based typing. Samples were obtained from the ongoing ImmuneRACE study (first 160 participants) and from some 1,300 subjects provided by 6 global collaborators. Deeply sampled blood TCRbeta repertoires from subjects exposed to, actively infected with, or recovered from COVID-19 were included in the dataset. The material from the prospective study consisted of cDNA or gDNA derived from T cells, B-cell-depleted T cells, or PBMCs. Sample metadata almost always included a de-identified subject ID, COVID-19 status, age in years and sex. The repertoires were made available in a free public database intended to serve as a resource for research on the immune response to SARS-CoV-2. Paper-wide results and their limitations: The amount of clinical and demographic metadata varied by source and participant and was provided uncurated.

A word on this clone: No cognate antigen has been identified for it. One base away there is no much larger clone; base qualities are not given.

TCRbeta CDR3 regions were amplified from genomic DNA using the immunoSEQ Assay, a bias-controlled multiplex PCR. The paper's data handling went like this. Within the assay, amplification of reference gene primers was used to estimate how many nucleated cells each sample contained. Sequence reads were collapsed and filtered to measure the absolute abundance of every unique TCRbeta CDR3 rearrangement. For each sample, productive Simpson clonality was calculated as the square root of Simpson's diversity index across productive rearrangements. TCRdb re-hosts the immuneACCESS table, in-frame sequences only. Its copies lack some clones; in the studies checked, an unresolved V gene accounts for under half of them, and the cause for the rest is not known. V and J calls and clone size come straight from that table; D and trimming were deduced from the DNA. The sample table shows roughly 160,000 clones, and more than 85% are seen once. The ten largest account for more than 6.5% of the sample.

The germline V gene encodes CDR1 LGHDT and CDR2 YNNKEL (reference sequence). V ends up 1 base short and J 2 bases short, with an unmatched junction base count of 6. Taken from cysteine to phenylalanine, the CDR3 has 16 residues. Left in the record is the CDR3 DNA by itself, 48 bases read in frame from the first base. Participants in the prospective study were aged about 18 to 90 years, lived in about two dozen United States geographic areas, and enrolled through a virtual design. To assign participants to cohorts, the prospective study relied on clinical history that participants themselves reported in a screening survey and a study questionnaire. For ImmuneRACE Cohort 3, a participant was defined as recovered based on two consecutive negative NP/OP PCR tests, clearance by a healthcare professional, or resolution of symptoms. In the prospective study, whole blood, serum and a nasopharyngeal or oropharyngeal swab were collected from each participant by mobile phlebotomists. Over an approximately 2-month period, participants in the prospective study had the option of providing additional blood draws and questionnaires. Before DNA extraction, prospective study blood samples were shipped either frozen or at room temperature.

The sequenced sample consisted of PBMCs or T cells enriched from blood (not recorded which). Here the chain combines TRBV3-1 (or the pseudogene TRBV3-2) and TRBJ2-5; TRBD2 lines up with 8 middle nucleotides. The clonotype originates from a woman between 45 and 65 years old who had recovered from COVID-19. The DNA reads as follows: TGTGCCAGCAGCCAAGTCTGGGTAGCGGGACAAGAGACCCAGTACTTC. The translation is CASSQVWVAGQETQYF.